This entry lists 11 T cell receptor beta chains sequenced from one sample in a study of T cells expressing NK-cell markers. Following a re-call of the 5' RACE reads, TCRdb has one entry per CDR3 protein and lacks DNA. This sample's table has 250,000 to 300,000 distinct CDR3 sequences. The sample consisted of blood T cells: a sorted CD56 or NKG2C T cell subset, CD4+ or CD8+ T cells, or bulk PBMC T cells (not recorded which). Receptors were obtained from a man between 18 and 35 years old in good health.

The chain links TRBV10-3 to TRBJ2-1; the TRBD2 assignment by TCRdb is unverifiable without DNA. CDR1 is ENHRY, CDR2 SYGVKD, per germline. CDR3 length: 13 amino acids. The CDR3 region is CAISRSGTNEQFF.

The J gene is TRBJ2-2, the V gene TRBV10-3; TCRdb's D call of TRBD1 is untestable without DNA. Per the germline V gene, CDR1 is ENHRY and CDR2 is SYGVKD. The CDR3 loop spans 17 amino acids. CDR3 loop: CAISEGMRGTGTGELFF.

This chain joins TRBV19 and TRBJ2-2; TCRdb selects TRBD2, and the lack of DNA leaves this call unchecked. This CDR3 has 14 amino acids. Germline lookup yields CDR1 LNHDA and CDR2 SQIVND (reference sequence). The CDR3 spells CASKGALPVGELFF.

The chain carries TRBV28 and TRBJ1-2; TCRdb's D call, TRBD1, is unchecked because there is no DNA. The CDR3 has 14 amino acids. The germline V gene encodes CDR1 MDHEN and CDR2 SYDVKM. The CDR3 here is CASSLPDSPYGYTF.

The V call is TRBV4-3, the J call TRBJ1-4; TCRdb's assignment of TRBD1 cannot be checked, as there is no DNA. There are 15 residues in the CDR3. Germline CDR1 and CDR2: LGHNA and YSLEER. CDR3 sequence reads: CASSQEFGGREKLFF.

This chain connects TRBV7-2 to TRBJ2-1; there is no DNA to check the TCRdb D call of TRBD1. This CDR3 is built from 13 residues. CDR1 and CDR2 (germline): SGHTA, FQGNSA. The CDR3 protein is CASSFEGGYEQFF. Combining the CDR3 with reference TRBV7-2 and TRBJ2-1 gives the whole variable domain GAGVSQSPSNKVTEKGKDVELRCDPISGHTALYWYRQSLGQGLEFLIYFQGNSAPDKSGLPSDRFSAERTGGSVSTLTIQRTQQEDSAVYLCASSFEGGYEQFFGPGTRLTVL.

V gene TRBV7-3 combines with J gene TRBJ2-2; with no DNA, the TCRdb D assignment of TRBD2 cannot be verified. Germline V gene sequence: CDR1 SGHTA, CDR2 FQGTGA. This CDR3 is built from 14 residues. The CDR3 is CASSDGRWGGELFF.

This chain uses TRBV29-1 with TRBJ2-1; with no DNA, the TCRdb D assignment of TRBD2 cannot be verified. Per the germline V gene, CDR1 is SQVTM and CDR2 is ANQGSEA. The CDR3 is 15 residues long. The CDR3 is CSSRDSTSGSLEQFF.

The rearrangement uses TRBV10-3 and TRBJ2-7; TCRdb outputs TRBD1, but without DNA this stays unchecked. Germline V gene data show CDR1 as ENHRY and CDR2 as SYGVKD. The CDR3 sequence is 15 residues long. The CDR3 here is CAISDLGTGGSEQYF.

The chain joins TRBV2 to TRBJ2-1; the TCRdb call, TRBD1, lacks DNA for checking. The CDR3 covers 14 residues. CDR1 is SNHLY and CDR2 is FYNNEI in the germline V gene. CDR3 sequence reads: CASRSGQGWDEQFF. The complete variable domain, with remaining parts taken from reference TRBV2 and TRBJ2-1, reads EPEVTQTPSHQVTQMGQEVILRCVPISNHLYFYWYRQILGQKVEFLVSFYNNEISEKSEIFDDQFSVERPDGSNFTLKIRSTKLEDSAMYFCASRSGQGWDEQFFGPGTRLTVL.

CDR3 amino acids: CASSRGVEAFF. The chain has TRBV4-2 and TRBJ1-1. CDR1 and CDR2 (germline): LGHNA, YNFKEQ. This CDR3 has 11 amino acids.